This T cell receptor beta chain stems from a study of T cells expressing NK-cell markers. TCRdb reprocessed the 5' RACE reads and reports one entry per CDR3 protein, with no DNA. The sample totals 500,000 to 600,000 distinct CDR3 sequences. This CDR3 has 15 amino acids. The germline gives CDR1 SGHRS, CDR2 YFSETQ. Sequenced material: blood T cells: a sorted CD56 or NKG2C T cell subset, CD4+ or CD8+ T cells, or bulk PBMC T cells (not recorded which). The gene calls are TRBV5-1 and TRBJ2-1; TCRdb names TRBD2, which stays unverified in the absence of DNA. The sequence came from a man aged 18 to 30 in good health. The CDR3 is CASSSGITSYNEQFF.